This T cell receptor (beta chain) came from a study of cytomegalovirus exposure and HLA in healthy donors. Whole-study findings and limits: Presence/absence analyses assumed roughly uniform sequencing depth across donors, which may not hold.

The CDR3 extends over 16 amino acids. CDR1 and CDR2 from the germline V gene are LNHDA and SQIVND (reference sequence). V shed 9 bases, J shed 6 bases, and the junction held 12 bases outside the gene matches. A note on this clone: Its antigen is unknown.

60 Vbeta and 13 Jbeta primers were used in PCR. In the original workflow: Later analysis identified 80 million to 90 million unique TCR beta chains, roughly 11 million shared. Sequencing was performed with immunoSEQ multiplex PCR; in TCRdb, only in-frame clones are kept and a portion is missing. V and J calls and clone size follow that table, whereas D and trimming were derived from the DNA. Its table records 150,000 to 250,000 clones. The clonotype was recovered from a boy aged 5-17 years in good health and CMV-seronegative. Material for sequencing was PBMCs. The chain uses TRBV19 and TRBJ1-4, with TRBD1 identical over 11 bases. This CDR3 reads CASGQGAVGIDEKLFF. In DNA, the CDR3 is TGTGCCAGCGGACAGGGGGCTGTCGGTATTGATGAAAAACTGTTTTTT.